This entry is about one TCR beta chain. This sample was taken from a study of blood T cell repertoires in COVID-19. Study as a whole: There were acute and convalescent COVID-19 samples, and they came from the United States, Italy and Spain. Sample material is recorded as cDNA or gDNA derived from T cells, B-cell-depleted T cells, or PBMCs.

Per the study methods: Estimation of nucleated cell counts relied on the amplification of reference gene primers. Produced via immunoSEQ multiplex PCR; TCRdb's table is partial and in-frame only. V, J and clone size are those of that table, while D and trimming were read from the DNA. The sample shows about 190,000 clones, approximately 90% of them seen only once. The sequence was collected from a woman aged 35 to 49 who had recovered from COVID-19. Sequenced sample: peripheral blood.

The CDR3, as DNA: TGTGCCAGTAGTCCCCTCGGGGCTAGCGGGTCCTACGAGCAGTACTTC. This translates into CASSPLGASGSYEQYF. The chain carries TRBV19 and TRBJ2-7, with 8 bases fitting TRBD2. The germline V gene encodes CDR1 LNHDA and CDR2 SQIVND (reference sequence). This CDR3 contains 16 residues. V dropped 5 bases and J dropped 1; count of bases not matched to a gene: 10.